Below, 8 T cell receptor beta chains from the same sample are listed, as sequenced in a study of molecular identifiers for immune sequencing clone quantification. TCRdb called the PCR reads again in MiXCR, with one record for every CDR3 protein. The sample yields approximately 100,000 distinct CDR3 sequences, 36% seen once. The sequenced material came from naive CD8+ T cells from blood, with Jurkat cell RNA spiked in. Described subset: FACS-sorted CD8+CD4-CCR7+CD45RA+ naive T cells. The source is a human donor in good health. Some libraries in this study had Jurkat cell RNA spiked in.

A remark on this clonotype: With a much larger clone just one base away, this may be a read error. The V gene is TRBV7-2, the J gene TRBJ2-7, with 12 nucleotides matching TRBD2. The germline CDR1 and CDR2 sequences are SGHTA and FQGNSA. The CDR3 loop spans 15 amino acids. This CDR3 is CAISLVTSGSYEQYF. In DNA, the CDR3 is TGTGCCATCAGCTTAGTGACTAGCGGGAGCTACGAGCAGTACTTC.

This clonotype was counted between two and nine times. V is TRBV4-3 and J is TRBJ1-1; no definite D call. V was shortened by 0 bases and J by 6 bases, with 11 bases between the two germline ends. CDR1 is LGHNA, CDR2 YSLEER, per germline. CDR3 length equals 14 residues. CDR3 bases: TGCGCCAGCAGCCAAGATAGGGCAGCTTCTGAAGCTTTCTTT. Translation: CASSQDRAASEAFF.

This clonotype occurred many times. The V gene is TRBV28, the J gene TRBJ1-1, with D perhaps matching TRBD1 (5 bases). The CDR3 sequence is 14 residues long. Trimming removed 5 bases from V and 10 bases from J, with 20 bases in between. Germline CDR1 MDHEN, CDR2 SYDVKM. The CDR3 coding sequence is TGTGCCAGCAGTCCTCGGACATCTCCTTGGGGAGCTTTCTTT. Amino acid sequence: CASSPRTSPWGAFF. Combining the CDR3 with reference TRBV28 and TRBJ1-1 gives the whole variable domain DVKVTQSSRYLVKRTGEKVFLECVQDMDHENMFWYRQDPGLGLRLIYFSYDVKMKEKGDIPEGYSVSREKKERFSLILESASTNQTSMYLCASSPRTSPWGAFFGQGTRLTVV.

The chain couples TRBV12-3 or TRBV12-4 to TRBJ2-7, with D unresolved. Trimming stripped 3 bases from V and 6 bases from J, with 6 bases between. This CDR3 comprises 11 residues. CDR3 protein: CASSFSTEQYF. CDR3 sequence (DNA): TGTGCCAGCAGTTTCAGCACCGAGCAGTACTTC.

This clonotype appeared a single time. An end of the junction differs from the germline gene, which may be a read error. The rearrangement joins TRBV7-9 to TRBJ2-3; unclear D gene. The germline V gene encodes CDR1 SEHNR and CDR2 FQNEAQ (reference sequence). The length of the CDR3 is 11 residues. The CDR3 sequence is CASRDLNTPYF. The CDR3 region has the DNA TGTGCCAGCAGAGACCTCAATACGCCGTATTTT.

Details on this clonotype: A much larger clone is a single base away; this may be a read error. Since the CDR3 does not end with the conserved phenylalanine or tryptophan, this likely comes from a read error. CDR3 sequence reads: CASSEASGTAYEQYY. The DNA of the CDR3 is TGTGCCAGCAGTGAAGCCAGTGGGACAGCCTACGAGCAGTACTAC. J is TRBJ2-7 and V is TRBV2; 7 bases agree with TRBD1. Germline values: CDR1 SNHLY, CDR2 FYNNEI. CDR3 length equals 15 residues. V lost 0 bases to trimming and J lost 2 bases; unmatched junction nucleotides: 4.

Of note for this clonotype: Sequence at one end of the junction differs from germline and may be a read error. The V call is TRBV27, the J call TRBJ2-3, with D perhaps matching TRBD2 (7 bases). The germline CDR1 and CDR2 sequences are MNHEY and SMNVEV (reference sequence). The CDR3 is 17 amino acids. CDR3 DNA sequence: TGTGCCAGCAGTCCGGTCGGGGGGCTAGAGGTCGTAGATACGCTGTATTTT. It translates to CASSPVGGLEVVDTLYF.

This clonotype was seen many times. The V and J genes are TRBV5-6 and TRBJ1-5; D is unclear. The germline CDR1 and CDR2 sequences are SGHDT and YYEEEE. This CDR3 has 16 amino acids. Between the trimmed V and J ends, which lost 4 bases and 6 bases, there was a span of 20 bases. The CDR3 DNA sequence: TGTGCCAGCAGCGAAGGGTGGGGTAACTCCGGTCAGCCCCAGCATTTT. As protein: CASSEGWGNSGQPQHF.